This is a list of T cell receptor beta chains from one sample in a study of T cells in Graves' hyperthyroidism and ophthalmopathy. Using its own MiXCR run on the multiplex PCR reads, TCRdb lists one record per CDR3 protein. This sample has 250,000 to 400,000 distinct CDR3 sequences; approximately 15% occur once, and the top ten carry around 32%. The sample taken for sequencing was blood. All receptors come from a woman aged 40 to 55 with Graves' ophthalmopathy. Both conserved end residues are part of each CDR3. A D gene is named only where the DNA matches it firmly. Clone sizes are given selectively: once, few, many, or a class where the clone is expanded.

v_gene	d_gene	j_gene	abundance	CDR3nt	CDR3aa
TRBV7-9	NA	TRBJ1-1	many	TGTGCCAGCAGCTTAATGGCAGGGTCTATTGAAGCTTTCTTT	CASSLMAGSIEAFF
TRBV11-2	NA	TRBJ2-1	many	TGTGCCAGCAGCTTCATAGGAAGCTCCTACAATGAGCAGTTCTTC	CASSFIGSSYNEQFF
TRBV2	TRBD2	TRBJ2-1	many	TGTGCCAGCAGTGGTTTCCGCCGGGAGGCCTCCTACAATGAGCAGTTCTTC	CASSGFRREASYNEQFF
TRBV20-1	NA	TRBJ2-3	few	TGCAGTGCCCAAGCGGGCTCTAGCACAGATACGCAGTATTTT	CSAQAGSSTDTQYF
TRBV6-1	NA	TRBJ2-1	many	TGTGCCAGCAGACCTGTCTTTGGGTCGTCCTACAATGAGCAGTTCTTC	CASRPVFGSSYNEQFF
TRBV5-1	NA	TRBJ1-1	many	TGCGCCAGCAGCTTGGCCGACAAGGAGGCTTTCTTT	CASSLADKEAFF
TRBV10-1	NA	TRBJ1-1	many	TGCGCCAGCAGTGAGACAGGGTTTGAAGCTTTCTTT	CASSETGFEAFF
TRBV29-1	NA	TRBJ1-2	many	TGCAGCGTTGCATCTAACTATGGCTACACCTTC	CSVASNYGYTF
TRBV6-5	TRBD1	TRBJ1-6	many	TGTGCCAGCAGTTACCGCGGGGGGACAGGCTCACGGAATTCACCCCTCCACTTT	CASSYRGGTGSRNSPLHF
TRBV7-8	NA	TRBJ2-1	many	TGTGCCAGCAGCCCGACCACCCGAAGCTCCTACAATGAGCAGTTCTTC	CASSPTTRSSYNEQFF
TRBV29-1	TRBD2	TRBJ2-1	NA	TGCAGCGTTGGTACTAGCGGGCCTTTGGTTGAGCAGTTCTTC	CSVGTSGPLVEQFF
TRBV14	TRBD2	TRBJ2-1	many	TGTGCCAGCAGCCCTTGGGGACTAGCGGACTACAATGAGCAGTTCTTC	CASSPWGLADYNEQFF